Below, one T cell receptor beta chain is given with its context. Its specificity is unknown. This sample was included in a study of T cell responses to AZD1222 COVID-19 vaccine. CDR1 SGHVS and CDR2 FQNEAQ come from the germline V gene. The V end was cut by 4 bases, the J end by 2 bases, with 11 bases between. The CDR3 covers 14 residues. Method: immunoSEQ multiplex PCR; TCRdb's copy keeps in-frame clones and lacks some. Of approximately 120,000 clones listed, about 91% are singletons. Findings and limits, study-wide: Unmutated variant regions are reportedly targeted by nearly half of spike-specific TCRs. Donor demographics were predominantly white British with a female majority; clonal diversity may be underestimated.

Sequencing used peripheral blood, obtained on day 0 of AZD1222 vaccination. The clonotype was recovered from an adult in good health. The chain is built from TRBV7-8 and TRBJ1-2; D unresolved. DNA of the CDR3: TGTGCCAGCAGCTCCACGGGTGGCAACTATGGCTACACCTTC. This translates into CASSSTGGNYGYTF.